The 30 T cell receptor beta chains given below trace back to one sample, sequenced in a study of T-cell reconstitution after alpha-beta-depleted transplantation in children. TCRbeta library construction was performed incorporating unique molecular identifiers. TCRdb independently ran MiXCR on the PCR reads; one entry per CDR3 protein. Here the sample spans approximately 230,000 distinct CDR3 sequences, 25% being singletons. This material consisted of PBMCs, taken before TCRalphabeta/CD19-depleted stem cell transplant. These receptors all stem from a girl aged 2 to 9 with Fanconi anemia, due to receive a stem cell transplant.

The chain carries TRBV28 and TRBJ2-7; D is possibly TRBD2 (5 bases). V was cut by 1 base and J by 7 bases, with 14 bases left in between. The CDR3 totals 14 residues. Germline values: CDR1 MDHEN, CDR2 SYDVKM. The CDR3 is CASSLSSGNREQYF. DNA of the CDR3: TGTGCCAGCAGTTTATCATCCGGGAATAGGGAGCAGTACTTC. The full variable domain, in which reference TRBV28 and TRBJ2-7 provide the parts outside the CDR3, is DVKVTQSSRYLVKRTGEKVFLECVQDMDHENMFWYRQDPGLGLRLIYFSYDVKMKEKGDIPEGYSVSREKKERFSLILESASTNQTSMYLCASSLSSGNREQYFGPGTRLTVT.

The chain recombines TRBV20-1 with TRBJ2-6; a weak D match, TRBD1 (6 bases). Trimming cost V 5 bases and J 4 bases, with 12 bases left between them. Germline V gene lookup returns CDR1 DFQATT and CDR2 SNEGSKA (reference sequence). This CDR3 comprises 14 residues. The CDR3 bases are TGCAGTGCTGCGTACAGGGACGGGGCCAACGTCCTGACTTTC. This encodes CSAAYRDGANVLTF.

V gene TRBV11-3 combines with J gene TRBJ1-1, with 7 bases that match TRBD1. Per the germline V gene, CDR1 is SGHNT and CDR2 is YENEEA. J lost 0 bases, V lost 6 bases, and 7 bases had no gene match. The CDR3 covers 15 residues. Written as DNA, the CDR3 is TGTGCCAGCAGATCTCGGACAGGCGTGAACACTGAAGCTTTCTTT. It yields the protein CASRSRTGVNTEAFF.

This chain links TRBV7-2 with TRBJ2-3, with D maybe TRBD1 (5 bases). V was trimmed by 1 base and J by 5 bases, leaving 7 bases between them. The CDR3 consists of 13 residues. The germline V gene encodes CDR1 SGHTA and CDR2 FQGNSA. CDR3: CASSLGRGDTQYF. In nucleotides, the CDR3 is TGTGCCAGCAGCTTAGGAAGGGGAGATACGCAGTATTTT.

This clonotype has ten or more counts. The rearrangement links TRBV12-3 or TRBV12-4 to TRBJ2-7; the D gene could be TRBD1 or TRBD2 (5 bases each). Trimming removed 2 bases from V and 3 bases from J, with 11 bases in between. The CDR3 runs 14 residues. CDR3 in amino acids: CASSLPGTIYEQYF. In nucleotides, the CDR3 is TGTGCCAGCAGTTTACCGGGGACGATCTACGAGCAGTACTTC.

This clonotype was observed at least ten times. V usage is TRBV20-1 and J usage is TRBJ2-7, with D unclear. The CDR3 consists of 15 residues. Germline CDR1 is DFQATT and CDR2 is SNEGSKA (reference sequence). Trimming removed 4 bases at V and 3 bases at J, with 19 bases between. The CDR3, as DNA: TGCAGTGCTATTCTTCTAGTGGACCCCCACTACGAGCAGTACTTC. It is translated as CSAILLVDPHYEQYF.

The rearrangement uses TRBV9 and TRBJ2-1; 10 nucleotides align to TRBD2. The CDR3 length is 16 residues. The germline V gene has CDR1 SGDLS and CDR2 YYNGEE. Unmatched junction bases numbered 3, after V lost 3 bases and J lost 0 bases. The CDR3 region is CASSAAGGSSYNEQFF. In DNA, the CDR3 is TGTGCCAGCAGCGCAGCGGGAGGGAGCTCCTACAATGAGCAGTTCTTC.

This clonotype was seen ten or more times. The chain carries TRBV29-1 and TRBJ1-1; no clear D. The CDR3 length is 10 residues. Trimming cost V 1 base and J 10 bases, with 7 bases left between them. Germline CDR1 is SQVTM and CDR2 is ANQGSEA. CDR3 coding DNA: TGCAGCGTTGAAGGGGTTGGAGCTTTCTTT. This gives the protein CSVEGVGAFF.

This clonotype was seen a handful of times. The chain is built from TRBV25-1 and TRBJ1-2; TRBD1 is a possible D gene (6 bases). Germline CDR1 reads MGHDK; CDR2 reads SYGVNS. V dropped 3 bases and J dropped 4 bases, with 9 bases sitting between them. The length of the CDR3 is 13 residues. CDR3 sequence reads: CASSDGQSYGYTF. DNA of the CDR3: TGTGCCAGCAGTGACGGACAGAGCTATGGCTACACCTTC.

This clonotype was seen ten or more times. For the CDR3, the DNA is TGCAGCGTCGCCTATGCGGGACAGGGAGTCCATGAGCAGTTCTTC. It translates to CSVAYAGQGVHEQFF. This sequence joins TRBV29-1 and TRBJ2-1, with 9 bases fitting TRBD1. The CDR3 has 15 residues. The germline V gene has CDR1 SQVTM and CDR2 ANQGSEA. V was clipped by 6 bases and J by 8 bases; unmatched bases: 14.

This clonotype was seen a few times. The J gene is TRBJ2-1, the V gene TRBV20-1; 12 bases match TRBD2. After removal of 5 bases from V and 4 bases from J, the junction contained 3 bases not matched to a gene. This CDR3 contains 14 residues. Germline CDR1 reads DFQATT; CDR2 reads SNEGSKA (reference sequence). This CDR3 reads CSALAGGIYNEQFF. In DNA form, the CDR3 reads TGCAGTGCTCTAGCGGGAGGGATTTACAATGAGCAGTTCTTC.

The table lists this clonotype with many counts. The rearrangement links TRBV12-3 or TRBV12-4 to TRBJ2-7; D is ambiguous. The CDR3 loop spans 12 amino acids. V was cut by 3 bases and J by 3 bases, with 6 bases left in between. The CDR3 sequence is CASSFVNYEQYF. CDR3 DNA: TGTGCCAGCAGTTTCGTGAACTACGAGCAGTACTTC.

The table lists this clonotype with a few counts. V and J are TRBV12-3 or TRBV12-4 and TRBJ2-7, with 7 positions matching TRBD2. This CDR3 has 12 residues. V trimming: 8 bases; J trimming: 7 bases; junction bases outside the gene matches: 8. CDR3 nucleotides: TGTGCCAGCTGGGGGGGAAGTGGAGAGCAGTACTTC. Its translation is CASWGGSGEQYF.

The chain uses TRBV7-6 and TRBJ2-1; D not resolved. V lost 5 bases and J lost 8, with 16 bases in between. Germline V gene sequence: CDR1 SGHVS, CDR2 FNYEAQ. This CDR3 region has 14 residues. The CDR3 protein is CASSLLMLTDEQFF. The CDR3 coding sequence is TGTGCCAGCAGCCTCCTCATGCTTACGGATGAGCAGTTCTTC.

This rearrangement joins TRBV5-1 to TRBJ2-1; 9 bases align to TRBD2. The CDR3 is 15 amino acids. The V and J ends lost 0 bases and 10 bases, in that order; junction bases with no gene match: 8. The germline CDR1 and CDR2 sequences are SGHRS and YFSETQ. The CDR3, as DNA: TGCGCCAGCAGCTTGGGTTGGCTAGCGGGGTCAGAGCAGTTCTTC. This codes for CASSLGWLAGSEQFF.

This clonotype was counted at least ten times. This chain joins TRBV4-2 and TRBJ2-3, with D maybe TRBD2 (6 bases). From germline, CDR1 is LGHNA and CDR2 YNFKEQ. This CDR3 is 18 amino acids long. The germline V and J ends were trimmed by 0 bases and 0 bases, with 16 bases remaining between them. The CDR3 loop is CASSQDPTRTASTDTQYF. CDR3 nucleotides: TGTGCCAGCAGCCAAGACCCGACTAGGACTGCTAGCACAGATACGCAGTATTTT.

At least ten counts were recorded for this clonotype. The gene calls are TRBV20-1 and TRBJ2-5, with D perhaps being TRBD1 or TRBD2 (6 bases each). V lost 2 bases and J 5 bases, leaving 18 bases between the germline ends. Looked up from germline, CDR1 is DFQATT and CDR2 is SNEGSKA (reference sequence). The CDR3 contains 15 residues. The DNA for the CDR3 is TGCAGTGCTAGATCCGGGACTGGGGGCTTGGAGACCCAGTACTTC. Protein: CSARSGTGGLETQYF.

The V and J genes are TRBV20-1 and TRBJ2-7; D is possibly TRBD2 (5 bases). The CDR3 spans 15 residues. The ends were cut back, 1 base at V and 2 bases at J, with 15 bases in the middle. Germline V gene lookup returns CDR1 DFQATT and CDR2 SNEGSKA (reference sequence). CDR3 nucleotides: TGCAGTGCTAGAGGCACTGGACTGATTCCCTACGAGCAGTACTTC. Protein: CSARGTGLIPYEQYF.

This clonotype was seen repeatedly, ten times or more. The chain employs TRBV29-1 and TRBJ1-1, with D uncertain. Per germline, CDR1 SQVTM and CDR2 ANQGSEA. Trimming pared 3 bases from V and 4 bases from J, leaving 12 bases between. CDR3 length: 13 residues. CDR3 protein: CSVDRGKATEAFF. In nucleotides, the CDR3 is TGCAGCGTTGACCGAGGGAAGGCCACTGAAGCTTTCTTT.

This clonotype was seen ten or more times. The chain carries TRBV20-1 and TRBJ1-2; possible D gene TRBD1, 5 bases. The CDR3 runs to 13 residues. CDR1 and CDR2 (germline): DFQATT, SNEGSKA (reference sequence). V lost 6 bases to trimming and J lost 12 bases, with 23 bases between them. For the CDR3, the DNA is TGCAGTGCCAAGACGGTCAGTGGTTCGGGGCACACCTTC. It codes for CSAKTVSGSGHTF.

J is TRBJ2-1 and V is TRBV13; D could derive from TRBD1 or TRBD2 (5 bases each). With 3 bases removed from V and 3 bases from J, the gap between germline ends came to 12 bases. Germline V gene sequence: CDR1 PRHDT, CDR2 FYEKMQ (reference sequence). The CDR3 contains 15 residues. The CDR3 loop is CASSLGVVIYNEQFF. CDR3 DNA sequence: TGTGCCAGCAGCTTGGGGGTTGTGATCTACAATGAGCAGTTCTTC.

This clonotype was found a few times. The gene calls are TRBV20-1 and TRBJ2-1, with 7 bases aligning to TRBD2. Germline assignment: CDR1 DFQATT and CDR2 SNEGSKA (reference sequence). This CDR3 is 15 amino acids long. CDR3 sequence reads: CSRYGFLAESNEQFF. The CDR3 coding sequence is TGCAGCCGCTACGGTTTTCTAGCGGAGAGCAATGAGCAGTTCTTC.

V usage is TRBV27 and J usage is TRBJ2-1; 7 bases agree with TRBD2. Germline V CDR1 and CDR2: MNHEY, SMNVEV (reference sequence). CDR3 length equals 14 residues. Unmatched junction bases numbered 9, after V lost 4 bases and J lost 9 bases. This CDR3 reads CASSYHRLAGEQFF. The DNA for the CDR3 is TGTGCCAGCAGTTATCATCGACTAGCCGGTGAGCAGTTCTTC.

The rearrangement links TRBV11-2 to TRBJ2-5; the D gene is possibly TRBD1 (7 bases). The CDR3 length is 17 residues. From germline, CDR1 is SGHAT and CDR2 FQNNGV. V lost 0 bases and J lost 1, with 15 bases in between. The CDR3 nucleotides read TGTGCCAGCAGCTTAGATAGCGGACAGGCTCTCCAAGAGACCCAGTACTTC. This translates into CASSLDSGQALQETQYF.

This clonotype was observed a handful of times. The DNA for the CDR3 is TGTGCCAGCTTAACTAGGAACACCGGGGAGCTGTTTTTT. Translation: CASLTRNTGELFF. This chain joins TRBV7-2 and TRBJ2-2, with D possibly TRBD2 on 5 matching bases. Germline V gives CDR1 SGHTA, CDR2 FQGNSA. V was shortened by 8 bases and J by 1 base, with 8 bases between the two germline ends. The CDR3 is 13 amino acids.

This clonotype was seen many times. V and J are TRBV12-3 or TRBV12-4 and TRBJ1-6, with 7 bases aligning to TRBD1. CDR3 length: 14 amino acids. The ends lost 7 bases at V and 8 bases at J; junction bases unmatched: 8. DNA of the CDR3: TGTGCCAGCAACCCCGGGACAGAAGATTCACCCCTCCACTTT. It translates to CASNPGTEDSPLHF.

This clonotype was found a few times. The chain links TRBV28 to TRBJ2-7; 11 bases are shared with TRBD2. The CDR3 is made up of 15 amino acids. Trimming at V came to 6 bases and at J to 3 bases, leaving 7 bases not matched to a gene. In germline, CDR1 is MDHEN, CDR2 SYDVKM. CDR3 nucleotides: TGTGCCAGCAGACCGACTAGCGGGATCTTCTACGAGCAGTACTTC. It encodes CASRPTSGIFYEQYF.

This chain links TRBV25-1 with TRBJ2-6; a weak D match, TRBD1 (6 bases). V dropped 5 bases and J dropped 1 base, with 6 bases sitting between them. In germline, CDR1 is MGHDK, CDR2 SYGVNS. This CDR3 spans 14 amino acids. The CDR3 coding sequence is TGTGCCAGCAGTACAGGGTCTGGGGCCAACGTCCTGACTTTC. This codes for CASSTGSGANVLTF.

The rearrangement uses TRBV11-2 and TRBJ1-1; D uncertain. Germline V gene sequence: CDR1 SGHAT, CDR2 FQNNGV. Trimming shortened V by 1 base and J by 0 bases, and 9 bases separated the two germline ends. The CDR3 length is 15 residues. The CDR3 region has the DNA TGTGCCAGCAGCTTAGCTGGGAGTATGAACACTGAAGCTTTCTTT. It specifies CASSLAGSMNTEAFF.

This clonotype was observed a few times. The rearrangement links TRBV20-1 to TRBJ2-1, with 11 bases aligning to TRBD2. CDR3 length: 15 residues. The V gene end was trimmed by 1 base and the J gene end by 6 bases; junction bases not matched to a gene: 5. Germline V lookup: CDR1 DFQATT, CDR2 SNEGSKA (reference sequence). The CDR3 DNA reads TGCAGTGCTAGAGCCTCTAGCGGGGGGTTCAATGAGCAGTTCTTC. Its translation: CSARASSGGFNEQFF.